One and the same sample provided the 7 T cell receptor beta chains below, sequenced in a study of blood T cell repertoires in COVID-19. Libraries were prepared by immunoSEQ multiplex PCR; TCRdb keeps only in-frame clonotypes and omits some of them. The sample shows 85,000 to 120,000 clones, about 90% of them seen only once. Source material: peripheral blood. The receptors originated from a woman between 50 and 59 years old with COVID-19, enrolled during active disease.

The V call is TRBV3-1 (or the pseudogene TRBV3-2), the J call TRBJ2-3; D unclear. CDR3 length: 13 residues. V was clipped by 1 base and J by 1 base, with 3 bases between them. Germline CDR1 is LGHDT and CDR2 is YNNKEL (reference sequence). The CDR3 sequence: CASSQVGTDTQYF. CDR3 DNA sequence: TGTGCCAGCAGCCAAGTAGGCACAGATACGCAGTATTTT.

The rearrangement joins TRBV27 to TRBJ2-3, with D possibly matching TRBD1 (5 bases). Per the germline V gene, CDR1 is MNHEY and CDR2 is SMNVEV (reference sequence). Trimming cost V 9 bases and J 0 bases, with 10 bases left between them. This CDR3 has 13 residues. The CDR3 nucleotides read TGTGCCAGTCAAGGGGCAAGCACAGATACGCAGTATTTT. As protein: CASQGASTDTQYF.

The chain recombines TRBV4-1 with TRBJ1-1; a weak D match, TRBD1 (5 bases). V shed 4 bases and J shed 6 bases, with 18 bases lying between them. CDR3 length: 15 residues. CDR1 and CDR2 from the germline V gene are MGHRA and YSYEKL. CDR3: CASSLTPPGQAEAFF. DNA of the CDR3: TGCGCCAGCAGCCTCACCCCTCCAGGGCAAGCTGAAGCTTTCTTT.

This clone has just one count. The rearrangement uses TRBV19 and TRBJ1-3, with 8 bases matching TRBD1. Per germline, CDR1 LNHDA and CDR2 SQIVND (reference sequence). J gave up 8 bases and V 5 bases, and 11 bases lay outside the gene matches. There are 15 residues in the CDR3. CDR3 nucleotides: TGTGCCAGTAGTTGGCAGGGGGCCTCTGGCCACACCATATATTTT. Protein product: CASSWQGASGHTIYF.

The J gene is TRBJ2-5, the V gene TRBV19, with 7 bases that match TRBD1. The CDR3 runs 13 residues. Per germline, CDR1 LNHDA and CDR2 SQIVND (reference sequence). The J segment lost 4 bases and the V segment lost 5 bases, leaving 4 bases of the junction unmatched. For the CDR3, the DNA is TGTGCCAGTAGTCGACAGGGCGGAGAGACCCAGTACTTC. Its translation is CASSRQGGETQYF.

The CDR3 loop is CASSPQGQGNSPLHF. The CDR3 DNA reads TGTGCCAGCAGCCCCCAAGGTCAGGGTAATTCACCCCTCCACTTT. The chain joins TRBV7-9 to TRBJ1-6; tentatively, D is TRBD1 (5 bases). Germline values: CDR1 SEHNR, CDR2 FQNEAQ (reference sequence). CDR3 size: 15 residues. V lost 5 bases, J lost 6 bases, and 14 bases lay in between. The full variable domain, rest sourced from reference TRBV7-9 and TRBJ1-6, is DTGVSQNPRHKITKRGQNVTFRCDPISEHNRLYWYRQTLGQGPEFLTYFQNEAQLEKSRLLSDRFSAERPKGSFSTLEIQRTEQGDSAMYLCASSPQGQGNSPLHFGNGTRLTVT.

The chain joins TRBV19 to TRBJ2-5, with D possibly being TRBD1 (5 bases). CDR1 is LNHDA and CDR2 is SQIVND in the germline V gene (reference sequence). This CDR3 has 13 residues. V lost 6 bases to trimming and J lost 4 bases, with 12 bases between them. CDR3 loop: CASSAGYGETQYF. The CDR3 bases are TGTGCCAGTAGCGCAGGGTACGGAGAGACCCAGTACTTC. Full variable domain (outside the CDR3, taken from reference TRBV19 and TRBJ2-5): DGGITQSPKYLFRKEGQNVTLSCEQNLNHDAMYWYRQDPGQGLRLIYYSQIVNDFQKGDIAEGYSVSREKKESFPLTVTSAQKNPTAFYLCASSAGYGETQYFGPGTRLLVL.